One sample yielded the 17 T cell receptor beta chains listed below, sequenced in a study of cytomegalovirus exposure and HLA in healthy donors. Primers included in the PCR were 60 Vbeta and 13 Jbeta primers. Clones were read by immunoSEQ multiplex PCR, and TCRdb kept only the in-frame ones, dropping some. This table has approximately 95,000 clones, about four fifths appearing once. Source material: PBMCs. These receptors were obtained from a man aged 18 to 29 in good health and CMV-seropositive.

The rearrangement joins TRBV9 to TRBJ2-1; TRBD1 matches 7 bases. Germline CDR1 SGDLS, CDR2 YYNGEE. Losses at the gene ends were 0 bases for V and 1 base for J; bases not matched to a gene: 7. This CDR3 has 17 residues. The CDR3 DNA follows: TGTGCCAGCAGCGTAGCTACGGGACAGAGGTCCTACAATGAGCAGTTCTTC. Translated: CASSVATGQRSYNEQFF.

This chain joins TRBV30 and TRBJ2-7, with D hard to call. This CDR3 has 15 residues. With 1 base removed from V and 0 bases from J, the gap between germline ends came to 13 bases. Germline loops: CDR1 GTSNPN, CDR2 SVGIG (reference sequence). CDR3 protein: CAWSAETRRSYEQYF. The CDR3 DNA sequence: TGTGCCTGGAGTGCAGAGACACGTCGCTCCTACGAGCAGTACTTC.

The V call is TRBV23-1, the J call TRBJ1-1, with D possibly matching TRBD1 (6 bases). TRBV23-1 is an open reading frame, and its role is uncertain. Trimming removed 3 bases at V and 1 base at J, with 18 bases between. The CDR3 is made up of 17 amino acids. CDR3 sequence (DNA): TGCGCCAGCAGTCACGACGAACGGACAGCGACGAACACTGAAGCTTTCTTT. Translation: CASSHDERTATNTEAFF.

This chain joins TRBV28 and TRBJ1-5; 8 bases are shared with TRBD1. Germline lookup yields CDR1 MDHEN and CDR2 SYDVKM. The trim removed 5 bases at V and 0 bases at J, leaving 12 bases unmatched. The length of the CDR3 is 18 residues. As DNA, the CDR3 is TGTGCCAGCAGTATACAGGGGGGGGATGTCTATAGCAATCAGCCCCAGCATTTT. It is translated as CASSIQGGDVYSNQPQHF.

DNA of the CDR3: TGTGCCAGCAGCGTAATGGGGTGGGGACAGGAGACCAACTATGGCTACACCTTC. It codes for CASSVMGWGQETNYGYTF. The chain employs TRBV9 and TRBJ1-2; 8 bases are a match to TRBD1. Looked up from germline, CDR1 is SGDLS and CDR2 is YYNGEE. The junction had 13 bases not matched to a gene; V was cut back by 1 base and J by 2 bases. The CDR3 length is 18 residues. The whole variable domain, remainder taken from reference TRBV9 and TRBJ1-2, is DSGVTQTPKHLITATGQRVTLRCSPRSGDLSVYWYQQSLDQGLQFLIQYYNGEERAKGNILERFSAQQFPDLHSELNLSSLELGDSALYFCASSVMGWGQETNYGYTFGSGTRLTVV.

The genes are TRBV9 and TRBJ2-7, with 8 bases identical to TRBD2. Germline loops: CDR1 SGDLS, CDR2 YYNGEE. The CDR3 length is 16 residues. The ends lost 2 bases at V and 5 bases at J; junction bases unmatched: 12. CDR3 sequence reads: CASSVSAHSGVNEQYF. The CDR3 bases are TGTGCCAGCAGCGTCTCCGCCCATAGCGGGGTAAACGAGCAGTACTTC.

This clone was seen a handful of times. The chain couples TRBV13 to TRBJ1-1, with D unclear. The CDR3 has 15 amino acids. Germline lookup yields CDR1 PRHDT and CDR2 FYEKMQ (reference sequence). The V gene lost 4 bases and the J gene lost 2 bases, with 14 bases spanning the gap. The CDR3 spells CASSSRDLLNTEAFF. The CDR3 DNA follows: TGTGCCAGCAGCTCCCGGGATCTACTCAACACTGAAGCTTTCTTT.

The chain recombines TRBV5-1 with TRBJ1-4, with no clear D. The CDR3 is 13 residues long. The germline CDR1 and CDR2 sequences are SGHRS and YFSETQ. V was shortened by 5 bases and J by 0 bases, with 5 bases between the two germline ends. CDR3 coding DNA: TGCGCCAGCAGACTGACAACTAATGAAAAACTGTTTTTT. Protein product: CASRLTTNEKLFF.

J is TRBJ2-1 and V is TRBV6-6; 13 bases map to TRBD2. CDR3 length: 16 residues. Germline assignment: CDR1 MNHNY and CDR2 SVGAGI (reference sequence). V lost 4 bases, J lost 5 bases, and 5 bases stayed unmatched. DNA for the CDR3: TGTGCCAGCAGTTGGGGACTAGCGGGGACCCACAATGAGCAGTTCTTC. Translating gives CASSWGLAGTHNEQFF.

The chain joins TRBV10-3 to TRBJ2-7; TRBD1 matches at 10 bases. The CDR3 loop spans 14 amino acids. Losses at the gene ends were 5 bases for V and 7 bases for J; bases not matched to a gene: 8. Germline V CDR1 and CDR2: ENHRY, SYGVKD. Written as DNA, the CDR3 is TGTGCCATCAGTCGGACAGGGGGGACCGATGAGCAGTACTTC. Amino acid sequence: CAISRTGGTDEQYF.

The rearrangement joins TRBV7-8 to TRBJ2-7; 7 bases map to TRBD1. The length of the CDR3 is 15 residues. Unmatched junction bases numbered 7, after V lost 2 bases and J lost 3 bases. From germline, CDR1 is SGHVS and CDR2 FQNEAQ. The CDR3 DNA reads TGTGCCAGCAGCTTATCGTCAGGACAGGTCTACGAGCAGTACTTC. Protein product: CASSLSSGQVYEQYF.

V is TRBV5-5 and J is TRBJ2-7, with 7 bases matching TRBD1. The CDR3 extends over 16 amino acids. CDR1 and CDR2 from the germline V gene are SGHKS and YYEKEE (reference sequence). With V trimmed by 1 base and J by 1 base, 8 bases remained unmatched. CDR3 protein: CASSLRGQTPSYEQYF. In DNA, the CDR3 is TGTGCCAGCAGCTTGAGGGGACAGACCCCTTCCTACGAGCAGTACTTC. The entire variable domain, with the rest obtained from reference TRBV5-5 and TRBJ2-7, is as follows: DAGVTQSPTHLIKTRGQQVTLRCSPISGHKSVSWYQQVLGQGPQFIFQYYEKEERGRGNFPDRFSARQFPNYSSELNVNALLLGDSALYLCASSLRGQTPSYEQYFGPGTRLTVT.

The CDR3 coding sequence is TGTGCCAGCAGCTTAGGACACCTAGCGGGGGGGTACAATGAGCAGTTCTTC. Translating it yields CASSLGHLAGGYNEQFF. The gene calls are TRBV7-8 and TRBJ2-1; TRBD2 agrees at 12 bases. The V and J ends lost 1 base and 4 bases, in that order; junction bases with no gene match: 5. Germline V CDR1 and CDR2: SGHVS, FQNEAQ. The CDR3 sequence is 17 residues long.

The chain's CDR3 is CASSPMGQDNEQFF. The CDR3 DNA is TGTGCCAGCTCACCAATGGGACAGGACAATGAGCAGTTCTTC. The chain is built from TRBV18 and TRBJ2-1; 8 nucleotides agree with TRBD1. V was pared by 2 bases and J by 5 bases, with 2 bases of the junction left unmatched. The germline CDR1 and CDR2 sequences are KGHSH and LQKENI. CDR3 length: 14 amino acids.

This chain uses TRBV5-1 with TRBJ1-1, with D uncertain. Trimming removed 1 base from V and 2 bases from J, with 6 bases in between. Germline V gives CDR1 SGHRS, CDR2 YFSETQ. The length of the CDR3 is 13 residues. For the CDR3, the DNA is TGCGCCAGCAGCTTGAACACAAACACTGAAGCTTTCTTT. Protein product: CASSLNTNTEAFF.

The chain joins TRBV28 to TRBJ1-5; the D is unclear. V lost 6 bases and J 0 bases, leaving 9 bases between the germline ends. The CDR3 runs to 14 residues. Germline V CDR1 and CDR2: MDHEN, SYDVKM. The CDR3 here is CASRTDISNQPQHF. The CDR3 DNA reads TGTGCCAGCAGAACCGACATTAGCAATCAGCCCCAGCATTTT.

The chain is built from TRBV4-1 and TRBJ2-1; D possibly corresponds to TRBD1 (5 bases). The germline gives CDR1 MGHRA, CDR2 YSYEKL. The V end was cut by 4 bases, the J end by 0 bases, with 16 bases between. CDR3 size: 17 residues. For the CDR3, the DNA is TGCGCCAGCAGCCTATTTGACAGATTGAGCTCCTACAATGAGCAGTTCTTC. This encodes CASSLFDRLSSYNEQFF.